Shown below are 18 T cell receptor beta chains from a single sample sequenced in a study of molecular identifiers for immune sequencing clone quantification. TCRdb recomputed calls from the PCR reads with MiXCR, one row per CDR3 protein. The sample carries over 600,000 distinct CDR3 sequences, just under 20% recorded once. Material: naive CD8+ T cells from blood, with Jurkat cell RNA spiked in. Subset reported: FACS-sorted CD8+CD4-CCR7+CD45RA+ naive T cells. Receptors were obtained from a human donor in good health. Some libraries in this study had Jurkat cell RNA spiked in.

This clonotype appeared a few times. The V and J genes are TRBV9 and TRBJ2-7; D is possibly TRBD1 or TRBD2 (5 bases each). V gave up 3 bases and J gave up 2 bases, with 21 bases separating them. CDR1 and CDR2 (germline): SGDLS, YYNGEE. The CDR3 is 17 residues long. Written as DNA, the CDR3 is TGTGCCAGCAGCGCAACCGGGACCCCCACTCCGGCCTACGAGCAGTACTTC. Translation: CASSATGTPTPAYEQYF.

Regarding this clonotype: This may arise from a read error, as a much more abundant clone is one base away. The chain joins TRBV12-5 to TRBJ2-1; D is perhaps TRBD2 (6 bases). This CDR3 comprises 17 residues. CDR1 LGHNT and CDR2 FRNRAP come from the germline V gene. V lost 8 bases and J lost 3, with 23 bases in between. Here the CDR3 reads CASSSNPGGVFYNEQFF. The CDR3 nucleotides read TGTGCTAGTTCTTCGAACCCGGGCGGGGTCTTCTACAATGAGCAGTTCTTC.

The chain combines TRBV4-3 with TRBJ2-1, with TRBD1 identical over 8 bases. V gave up 2 bases and J gave up 5 bases; unmatched junction bases: 8. The CDR3 sequence is 16 residues long. The germline gives CDR1 LGHNA, CDR2 YSLEER. Here the CDR3 DNA reads TGCGCCAGCAGCCAAAGCCTGGCAGGGGGCCACAATGAGCAGTTCTTC. It yields the protein CASSQSLAGGHNEQFF.

This clonotype was seen many times. The CDR3 nucleotides read TGTGCCAGCAGTCCCCGGACGGAGCTCCCTCAAGAGACCCAGTACTTC. Translating it yields CASSPRTELPQETQYF. The chain employs TRBV6-2 or TRBV6-3 and TRBJ2-5; unclear D gene. Germline V gene lookup returns CDR1 MNHEY and CDR2 SVGEGT. The ends were cut back, 5 bases at V and 2 bases at J, with 18 bases in the middle. CDR3 length: 16 amino acids.

This clonotype was detected ten times or more. The gene calls are TRBV5-1 and TRBJ2-3, with D possibly matching TRBD2 (6 bases). CDR1 and CDR2 from the germline V gene are SGHRS and YFSETQ. The length of the CDR3 is 17 residues. Trimming cost V 0 bases and J 2 bases, with 16 bases left between them. DNA of the CDR3: TGCGCCAGCAGCTTGGGGGGTGCGCGGGGCTTCACAGATACGCAGTATTTT. It encodes CASSLGGARGFTDTQYF. The full variable domain, with the rest looked up from reference TRBV5-1 and TRBJ2-3, is KAGVTQTPRYLIKTRGQQVTLSCSPISGHRSVSWYQQTPGQGLQFLFEYFSETQRNKGNFPGRFSGRQFSNSRSEMNVSTLELGDSALYLCASSLGGARGFTDTQYFGPGTRLTVL.

The J gene is TRBJ2-1, the V gene TRBV5-5, with D possibly matching TRBD1 (5 bases). This CDR3 is 12 amino acids long. Trimming stripped 0 bases from V and 10 bases from J, with 8 bases between. CDR1 and CDR2 from the germline V gene are SGHKS and YYEKEE (reference sequence). CDR3 bases: TGTGCCAGCAGCTTGGGACAGATGGAGCAGTTCTTC. Translating it yields CASSLGQMEQFF.

This clonotype has at least ten counts. The gene calls are TRBV10-3 and TRBJ1-1; 7 nucleotides align to TRBD1. CDR3 length: 13 amino acids. Germline loops: CDR1 ENHRY, CDR2 SYGVKD. V was pared by 6 bases and J by 4 bases, with 5 bases of the junction left unmatched. The CDR3 sequence: CAIRTGSATEAFF. The CDR3 bases are TGTGCCATCAGGACAGGGTCGGCCACTGAAGCTTTCTTT.

The table lists this clonotype with a count of one. The V and J genes are TRBV12-3 or TRBV12-4 and TRBJ2-7; D is undetermined. This CDR3 is 12 amino acids long. Between the trimmed V and J ends, which lost 5 bases and 4 bases, there was a span of 9 bases. The CDR3 sequence is CASSASEYEQYF. The DNA of the CDR3 is TGTGCCAGCAGTGCGTCAGAATACGAGCAGTACTTC.

In its sample, this clonotype was seen many times. This chain connects TRBV5-4 to TRBJ2-5; 9 bases are shared with TRBD2. Per germline, CDR1 SGHNT and CDR2 YYREEE (reference sequence). CDR3 length equals 15 residues. The junction had 6 bases not matched to a gene; V was cut back by 2 bases and J by 4 bases. Written as DNA, the CDR3 is TGTGCCAGCAGCTTCTCGGCGGGGGGGCTAGAGACCCAGTACTTC. Its protein is CASSFSAGGLETQYF.

The table lists this clonotype with many counts. The chain joins TRBV28 to TRBJ2-2; weak D call: TRBD1 (6 bases). In germline, CDR1 is MDHEN, CDR2 SYDVKM. The CDR3 runs 15 residues. V gave up 3 bases and J gave up 4 bases, with 12 bases separating them. The CDR3, as DNA: TGTGCCAGCAGTTTCAGGGACACTTCCACCGGGGAGCTGTTTTTT. Translating gives CASSFRDTSTGELFF. The full variable domain, with the rest looked up from reference TRBV28 and TRBJ2-2, is DVKVTQSSRYLVKRTGEKVFLECVQDMDHENMFWYRQDPGLGLRLIYFSYDVKMKEKGDIPEGYSVSREKKERFSLILESASTNQTSMYLCASSFRDTSTGELFFGEGSRLTVL.

There are many counts of this clonotype. This chain links TRBV7-8 with TRBJ2-4; D may be TRBD1 or TRBD2 (6 bases each). The CDR3 extends over 18 amino acids. CDR1 is SGHVS, CDR2 FQNEAQ, per germline. With 5 bases removed from V and 2 bases from J, the gap between germline ends came to 22 bases. The CDR3 is CASSQGWGRGGTKNIQYF. The DNA of the CDR3 is TGTGCCAGCAGCCAGGGATGGGGCAGGGGAGGAACCAAAAACATTCAGTACTTC.

The CDR3 reads CASSGDRVTRDLGEQYF. The CDR3 nucleotides are TGTGCCAGCAGTGGGGACAGGGTGACTCGAGATTTGGGGGAGCAGTACTTC. The chain combines TRBV6-5 with TRBJ2-7; 9 bases are a match to TRBD1. The CDR3 spans 17 residues. CDR1 is MNHEY and CDR2 is SVGAGI in the germline V gene. After removal of 5 bases from V and 7 bases from J, the junction contained 18 bases not matched to a gene.

This clonotype was observed many times. The chain carries TRBV5-4 and TRBJ2-5; D is unresolved. Germline assignment: CDR1 SGHNT and CDR2 YYREEE (reference sequence). V gave up 1 base and J gave up 5 bases, with 12 bases separating them. There are 14 residues in the CDR3. For the CDR3, the DNA is TGTGCCAGCAGCTTGCGGTTGGACGAGGAGACCCAGTACTTC. Translated: CASSLRLDEETQYF.

In this sample, this clonotype turned up many times. The chain has TRBV4-1 and TRBJ1-1; 7 nucleotides align to TRBD1. Germline V lookup: CDR1 MGHRA, CDR2 YSYEKL. The CDR3 has 14 residues. V shed 6 bases, J shed 5 bases, and the junction held 9 bases outside the gene matches. As DNA, the CDR3 is TGCGCCAGCAGTTACAGGGGTAGTGGAACTGAAGCTTTCTTT. Its translation is CASSYRGSGTEAFF.

This clonotype came up many times. The CDR3: CASSDGLRARSGELFF. Written as DNA, the CDR3 is TGTGCCAGCAGTGACGGACTGCGGGCGAGGTCCGGGGAGCTGTTTTTT. The chain is built from TRBV27 and TRBJ2-2; perhaps TRBD2 as D (5 bases). The CDR3 spans 16 residues. The germline V gene encodes CDR1 MNHEY and CDR2 SMNVEV (reference sequence). V was cut by 5 bases and J by 6 bases, with 19 bases left in between.

This rearrangement joins TRBV9 to TRBJ2-3, with D possibly TRBD2 on 7 matching bases. The CDR3 extends over 15 amino acids. V was clipped by 6 bases and J by 2 bases, with 16 bases between them. Per the germline V gene, CDR1 is SGDLS and CDR2 is YYNGEE. The DNA of the CDR3 is TGTGCCAGCACAAGGGGGGGATCCTCCACAGATACGCAGTATTTT. Protein: CASTRGGSSTDTQYF. The complete variable domain, with remaining parts taken from reference TRBV9 and TRBJ2-3, reads DSGVTQTPKHLITATGQRVTLRCSPRSGDLSVYWYQQSLDQGLQFLIQYYNGEERAKGNILERFSAQQFPDLHSELNLSSLELGDSALYFCASTRGGSSTDTQYFGPGTRLTVL.

The rearrangement joins TRBV12-3 or TRBV12-4 to TRBJ1-4; D is undetermined. This CDR3 spans 15 amino acids. Trimming shortened V by 2 bases and J by 8 bases, and 15 bases separated the two germline ends. The CDR3 nucleotides read TGTGCCAGCAGTTTAATCTCGGGGATTGGGGAAAAACTGTTTTTT. Its translation: CASSLISGIGEKLFF.

This clonotype showed up many times. In DNA, the CDR3 is TGTGCCAGCAGTTTATTAGGGTCAGATACGCAGTATTTT. Translating it yields CASSLLGSDTQYF. The chain is built from TRBV28 and TRBJ2-3, with no clear D. CDR1 is MDHEN, CDR2 SYDVKM, per germline. The CDR3 length is 13 residues. Deletions cut 1 base from V and 4 bases from J, with 6 bases between.